Listed here are 20 T cell receptor beta chains from one sample, sequenced in a study of shared clonotypes between healthy human individuals. Only in-frame clones appear in the TCRdb table, and some are missing; sequencing was by immunoSEQ multiplex PCR. The table lists roughly 2 million clones, about 95% of them singletons. The sample consisted of naive CD4+ T cells sorted from blood. Stated subset: CD45RA+ positively selected. The receptors derive from a young man in good health.

The gene calls are TRBV21-1 and TRBJ1-5. TRBV21-1 is termed a pseudogene. The CDR3 has 14 residues. The DNA of the CDR3 is TGTGCCAGCAGCAAAGAGGAGGACAATCAGCCCCAGCATTTT. The encoded protein is CASSKEEDNQPQHF.

V gene TRBV30 combines with J gene TRBJ1-1; D gene uncertain. The CDR3 totals 14 residues. Trimming took off 0 bases at V and 0 bases at J, with 8 bases between the two ends. The V gene's germline CDR1 is GTSNPN and CDR2 SVGIG (reference sequence). CDR3 nucleotides: TGTGCCTGGAGTGTCTCGACGGTGAACACTGAAGCTTTCTTT. Translated: CAWSVSTVNTEAFF.

The chain links TRBV27 to TRBJ1-5; 11 bases line up with TRBD1. The V gene's germline CDR1 is MNHEY and CDR2 SMNVEV (reference sequence). This CDR3 comprises 18 residues. With 3 bases clipped from V and 2 bases from J, the junction kept 9 bases outside the gene matches. The CDR3 loop reads CASSFRGQGAQGNQPQHF. The CDR3 coding sequence is TGTGCCAGCAGTTTCCGCGGACAGGGGGCGCAAGGCAATCAGCCCCAGCATTTT.

The CDR3 sequence is CASSLEPRLAGDEQFF. In DNA form, the CDR3 reads TGTGCCAGCAGCTTAGAACCCAGACTAGCGGGCGATGAGCAGTTCTTC. V is TRBV7-2 and J is TRBJ2-1; 10 positions match TRBD2. This CDR3 comprises 16 residues. CDR1 and CDR2 (germline): SGHTA, FQGNSA. The V segment lost 1 base and the J segment 8 bases; nucleotides outside the gene matches: 8.

The rearrangement joins TRBV28 to TRBJ2-1, with 9 positions matching TRBD1. Germline CDR1 and CDR2: MDHEN and SYDVKM. This CDR3 is built from 15 residues. The V and J ends lost 4 bases and 2 bases, in that order; junction bases with no gene match: 3. DNA of the CDR3: TGTGCCAGCAGTTACCGGGACAGGGCCTACAATGAGCAGTTCTTC. Translating it yields CASSYRDRAYNEQFF.

The chain is built from TRBV6-5 and TRBJ1-4; D is ambiguous. V was clipped by 5 bases and J by 8 bases, with 12 bases between them. Per the germline V gene, CDR1 is MNHEY and CDR2 is SVGAGI. The CDR3 consists of 13 residues. This chain's CDR3 is CASSPRGLEKLFF. CDR3 DNA: TGTGCCAGCAGTCCCCGTGGACTGGAAAAACTGTTTTTT.

V gene TRBV2 combines with J gene TRBJ2-7, with D possibly TRBD2 on 6 matching bases. Germline CDR1 SNHLY, CDR2 FYNNEI. V shed 5 bases and J shed 4 bases, with 9 bases lying between them. The CDR3 has 12 residues. CDR3 nucleotides: TGTGCCAGCAGTTCCGGGACTTACGAGCAGTACTTC. Protein sequence: CASSSGTYEQYF.

The rearrangement links TRBV6-5 to TRBJ2-2, with 10 nucleotides matching TRBD1. Germline values: CDR1 MNHEY, CDR2 SVGAGI. The CDR3 totals 14 residues. With V trimmed by 4 bases and J by 8 bases, 4 bases remained unmatched. The CDR3 sequence: CASSLTGGLGELFF. CDR3 DNA sequence: TGTGCCAGCAGTTTGACAGGGGGCCTGGGGGAGCTGTTTTTT.

The J gene is TRBJ1-4, the V gene TRBV9, with no clear D. V shed 2 bases and J shed 0 bases, with 5 bases lying between them. Germline loops: CDR1 SGDLS, CDR2 YYNGEE. The CDR3 extends over 14 amino acids. CDR3 in amino acids: CASSVQATNEKLFF. The DNA for the CDR3 is TGTGCCAGCAGCGTTCAGGCAACTAATGAAAAACTGTTTTTT.

The V and J genes are TRBV7-9 and TRBJ2-6, with D perhaps matching TRBD1 (5 bases). The CDR3 runs to 15 residues. Germline CDR1 reads SEHNR; CDR2 reads FQNEAQ (reference sequence). V was cut by 1 base and J by 6 bases, with 10 bases left in between. CDR3 nucleotide sequence: TGTGCCAGCAGCTTAGAAGGGGTGAAGGCCAACGTCCTGACTTTC. It encodes CASSLEGVKANVLTF.

This clone was detected once. The chain couples TRBV7-3 to TRBJ2-2; D is ambiguous. CDR1 SGHTA and CDR2 FQGTGA come from the germline V gene. V lost 4 bases to trimming and J lost 4 bases, with 16 bases between them. The CDR3 runs to 16 residues. The CDR3 sequence is CASSSQPQVFTGELFF. CDR3 nucleotide sequence: TGTGCCAGCAGCTCCCAGCCCCAGGTCTTCACCGGGGAGCTGTTTTTT.

This clone was detected only once. CDR3 region: CASSVDNENTGELFF. The CDR3 nucleotides are TGTGCCAGCAGCGTAGACAACGAGAACACCGGGGAGCTGTTTTTT. The chain employs TRBV9 and TRBJ2-2; no reliable D call. Germline loops: CDR1 SGDLS, CDR2 YYNGEE. This CDR3 contains 15 residues. V lost 0 bases and J 1 base, leaving 7 bases between the germline ends.

V usage is TRBV27 and J usage is TRBJ2-3; maybe TRBD1 (8 bases). V lost 7 bases to trimming and J lost 4 bases, with 21 bases between them. Per the germline V gene, CDR1 is MNHEY and CDR2 is SMNVEV (reference sequence). This CDR3 is 16 amino acids long. The CDR3 loop is CASITSGGSGADTQYF. The CDR3, as DNA: TGTGCCAGCATCACTTCAGGGGGCAGCGGGGCAGATACGCAGTATTTT.

The chain combines TRBV30 with TRBJ2-1; unclear D gene. The germline V and J ends were trimmed by 2 bases and 8 bases, with 13 bases remaining between them. Germline lookup yields CDR1 GTSNPN and CDR2 SVGIG (reference sequence). There are 13 residues in the CDR3. CDR3 region: CAWSSPPGDEQFF. Here the CDR3 DNA reads TGTGCCTGGAGTTCTCCTCCGGGCGATGAGCAGTTCTTC.

V usage is TRBV6-5 and J usage is TRBJ1-1; D call uncertain. The germline V gene has CDR1 MNHEY and CDR2 SVGAGI. The CDR3 is 13 amino acids. Trimming left V 4 bases short and J 4 bases short, with 10 bases between. This CDR3 is CASSSTRGTEAFF. The CDR3 DNA is TGTGCCAGCAGTTCCACTCGTGGCACTGAAGCTTTCTTT.

The chain couples TRBV10-1 to TRBJ2-3, with 8 nucleotides matching TRBD2. The ends lost 4 bases at V and 5 bases at J; junction bases unmatched: 11. Germline V gene lookup returns CDR1 WNHNN and CDR2 SYGVQD (reference sequence). The CDR3 loop spans 16 amino acids. This chain's CDR3 is CASSAGTRGNVDTQYF. The CDR3 nucleotides are TGCGCCAGCAGTGCCGGGACTAGGGGCAATGTAGATACGCAGTATTTT.

The V gene is TRBV20-1, the J gene TRBJ2-3; D gene uncertain. The germline V and J ends were trimmed by 0 bases and 3 bases, with 1 base remaining between them. The CDR3 is made up of 11 amino acids. Germline V gene sequence: CDR1 DFQATT, CDR2 SNEGSKA (reference sequence). The CDR3 region is CSARETDTQYF. The CDR3 DNA reads TGCAGTGCTAGAGAGACAGATACGCAGTATTTT.

V is TRBV5-8 and J is TRBJ2-1; D uncertain. Trimming cost V 2 bases and J 4 bases, with 7 bases left between them. Germline assignment: CDR1 SGHTS and CDR2 YDEGEE. This CDR3 contains 13 residues. CDR3 DNA sequence: TGTGCCAGCAGCTTCCAACAGTACAATGAGCAGTTCTTC. As protein: CASSFQQYNEQFF.

In this sample, this clone turned up many times. The CDR3 DNA sequence: TGTGCCATCAGCGCTGGGACTAGCGGGGGTACCTACGAGCAGTACTTC. It yields the protein CAISAGTSGGTYEQYF. The chain combines TRBV10-3 with TRBJ2-7; 14 positions match TRBD2. The trim removed 6 bases at V and 2 bases at J, leaving 6 bases unmatched. The germline V gene has CDR1 ENHRY and CDR2 SYGVKD. There are 16 residues in the CDR3.

The J gene is TRBJ2-1, the V gene TRBV5-1; D may be TRBD1 or TRBD2 (5 bases each). Germline CDR1 and CDR2: SGHRS and YFSETQ. The CDR3 covers 15 residues. The V end lost 4 bases, the J end lost 3 bases, and 14 bases lay between the germline ends. CDR3 DNA: TGCGCCAGCAGCAACCGGGACGGACTCTACAATGAGCAGTTCTTC. This sequence encodes CASSNRDGLYNEQFF.